Reported below is one T cell receptor (beta chain). This entry comes from a study of blood T cell repertoires in COVID-19. Study context: PBMCs, B-cell-depleted T cells, or T cells provided the cDNA or gDNA that made up the material.

The J segment lost 4 bases and the V segment lost 5 bases, leaving 8 bases of the junction unmatched. The CDR3 is 16 residues long. CDR1 and CDR2 (germline): SEHNR, FQNEAQ (reference sequence). Individuals aged roughly 18 to 100 years were recruited from 24 US areas. Which cohort a participant joined came from the clinical history participants gave. As processed by the authors: Estimation of nucleated cell counts relied on the amplification of reference gene primers. Assay: immunoSEQ multiplex PCR; the TCRdb copy retains only in-frame clones and omits some. The V and J calls and clone size were taken over from that table, and D and trimming were inferred from the DNA. In the table there are approximately 170,000 clones, 84% of which are singletons.

The TCR originated in a woman between 45 and 60 years old who had recovered from COVID-19. Material for sequencing was PBMCs or T cells enriched from blood (not recorded which). The chain employs TRBV7-9 and TRBJ2-1; 10 nucleotides match TRBD2. The CDR3 is CASSPLAGGPYNEQFF. The CDR3 region has the DNA TGTGCCAGCAGCCCTTTAGCGGGGGGACCTTACAATGAGCAGTTCTTC.